This TCR beta chain was profiled in a study of OX40 agonist ivuxolimab in advanced cancers. Libraries were prepared by immunoSEQ multiplex PCR; TCRdb keeps only in-frame clonotypes and omits some of them. Of 65,000 to 95,000 clones listed, over 80% are singletons. On this clone: Other DNA sequences from this sample encode an identical CDR3 as well.

The origin of this receptor is an adult with an advanced solid tumor such as melanoma, head and neck, liver or kidney cancer. The sequencing here drew on CD4+ or CD8+ T cells sorted from blood, taken in a trial of the OX40 agonist ivuxolimab.

The CDR3 sequence is CASSLGSTDTQYF. The CDR3 nucleotides are TGTGCCAGCAGCTTAGGAAGCACAGATACGCAGTATTTT. This chain connects TRBV7-8 to TRBJ2-3; D is ambiguous. The germline gives CDR1 SGHVS, CDR2 FQNEAQ. Trimming left V 1 base short and J 0 bases short, with 2 bases between. CDR3 length equals 13 residues. The variable domain in full, with the rest retrieved from reference TRBV7-8 and TRBJ2-3, is GAGVSQSPRYKVAKRGQDVALRCDPISGHVSLFWYQQALGQGPEFLTYFQNEAQLDKSGLPSDRFFAERPEGSVSTLKIQRTQQEDSAVYLCASSLGSTDTQYFGPGTRLTVL.